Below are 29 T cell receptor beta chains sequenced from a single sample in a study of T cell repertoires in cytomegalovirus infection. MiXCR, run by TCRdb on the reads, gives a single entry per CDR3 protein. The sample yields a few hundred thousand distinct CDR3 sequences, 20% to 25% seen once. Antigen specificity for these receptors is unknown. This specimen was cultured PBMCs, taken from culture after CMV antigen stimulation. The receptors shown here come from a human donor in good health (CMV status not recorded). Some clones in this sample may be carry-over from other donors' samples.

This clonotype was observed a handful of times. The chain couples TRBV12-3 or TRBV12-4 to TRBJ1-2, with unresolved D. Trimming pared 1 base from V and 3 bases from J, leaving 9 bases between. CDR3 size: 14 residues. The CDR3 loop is CASSLVPVYYGYTF. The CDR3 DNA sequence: TGTGCCAGCAGTTTAGTCCCGGTTTACTATGGCTACACCTTC.

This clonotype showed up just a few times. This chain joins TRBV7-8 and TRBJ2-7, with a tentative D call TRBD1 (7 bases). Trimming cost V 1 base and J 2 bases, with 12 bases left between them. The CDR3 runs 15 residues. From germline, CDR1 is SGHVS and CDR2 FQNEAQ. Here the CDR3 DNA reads TGTGCCAGCAGCTTAGGGCGGGGACAGACCTACGAGCAGTACGTC. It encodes CASSLGRGQTYEQYV.

CDR3 region: CASSQEGTNYGYTF. The CDR3 DNA follows: TGCGCCAGCAGCCAAGAGGGAACTAACTATGGCTACACCTTC. The V gene is TRBV4-3, the J gene TRBJ1-2, with D hard to call. V lost 0 bases and J 0 bases, leaving 5 bases between the germline ends. This CDR3 spans 14 amino acids. Germline CDR1 and CDR2: LGHNA and YSLEER.

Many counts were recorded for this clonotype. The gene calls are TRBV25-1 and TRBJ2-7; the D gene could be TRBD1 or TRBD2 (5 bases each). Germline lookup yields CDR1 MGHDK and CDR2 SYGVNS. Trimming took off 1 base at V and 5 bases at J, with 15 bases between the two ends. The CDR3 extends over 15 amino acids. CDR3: CASSEFIGARDEQYF. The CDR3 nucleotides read TGTGCCAGCAGTGAATTTATCGGGGCTCGGGACGAGCAGTACTTC.

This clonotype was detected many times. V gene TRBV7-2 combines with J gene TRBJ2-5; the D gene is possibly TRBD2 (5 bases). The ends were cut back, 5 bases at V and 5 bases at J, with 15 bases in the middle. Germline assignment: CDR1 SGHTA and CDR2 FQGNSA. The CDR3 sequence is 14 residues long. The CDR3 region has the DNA TGTGCCAGCAGCCCGGAGGCCCTCTACGAGACCCAGTACTTC. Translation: CASSPEALYETQYF.

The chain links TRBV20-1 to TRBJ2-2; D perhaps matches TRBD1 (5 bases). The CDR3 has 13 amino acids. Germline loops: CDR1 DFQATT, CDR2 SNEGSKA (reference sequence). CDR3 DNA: TGCAGCTTCGACAGCCTGAACACCGGGGAGCTGTTTTTT. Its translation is CSFDSLNTGELFF.

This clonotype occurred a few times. CDR3: CASSFGPGVYNEQFF. CDR3 bases: TGTGCCAGCAGTTTTGGACCCGGGGTCTACAATGAGCAGTTCTTC. This chain connects TRBV7-4 to TRBJ2-1, with D perhaps matching TRBD2 (5 bases). Trimming cost V 6 bases and J 3 bases, with 15 bases left between them. CDR1 and CDR2 from the germline V gene are SGHVT and SQSDAQ. This CDR3 has 15 amino acids. Full variable domain (rest looked up from reference TRBV7-4 and TRBJ2-1): GAGVSQSPRYKVAKRGRDVALRCDSISGHVTLYWYRQTLGQGSEVLTYSQSDAQRDKSGRPSGRFSAERPERSVSTLKIQRTEQGDSAVYLCASSFGPGVYNEQFFGPGTRLTVL.

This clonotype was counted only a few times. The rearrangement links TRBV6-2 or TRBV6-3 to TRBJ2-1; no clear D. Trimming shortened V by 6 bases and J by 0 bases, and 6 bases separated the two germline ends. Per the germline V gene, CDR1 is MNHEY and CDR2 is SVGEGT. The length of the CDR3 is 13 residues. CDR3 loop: CASRTASYNEQFF. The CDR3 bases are TGTGCCAGCAGGACCGCCTCCTACAATGAGCAGTTCTTC.

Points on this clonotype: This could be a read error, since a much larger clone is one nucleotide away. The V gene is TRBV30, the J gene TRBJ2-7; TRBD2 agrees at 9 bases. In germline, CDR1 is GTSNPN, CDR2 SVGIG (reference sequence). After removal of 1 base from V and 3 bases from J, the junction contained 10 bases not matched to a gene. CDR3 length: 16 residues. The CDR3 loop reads CAWSAAGGQYYYEQYF. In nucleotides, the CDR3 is TGTGCCTGGAGTGCCGCGGGGGGGCAATACTACTACGAGCAGTACTTC. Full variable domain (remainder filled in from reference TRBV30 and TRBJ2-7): SQTIHQWPATLVQPVGSPLSLECTVEGTSNPNLYWYRQAAGRGLQLLFYSVGIGQISSEVPQNLSASRPQDRQFILSSKKLLLSDSGFYLCAWSAAGGQYYYEQYFGPGTRLTVT.

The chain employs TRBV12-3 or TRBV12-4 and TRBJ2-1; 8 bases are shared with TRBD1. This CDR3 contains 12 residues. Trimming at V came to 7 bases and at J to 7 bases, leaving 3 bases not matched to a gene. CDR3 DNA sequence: TGTGCCAGCACCTGGACAGGGAATGAGCAGTTCTTC. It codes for CASTWTGNEQFF.

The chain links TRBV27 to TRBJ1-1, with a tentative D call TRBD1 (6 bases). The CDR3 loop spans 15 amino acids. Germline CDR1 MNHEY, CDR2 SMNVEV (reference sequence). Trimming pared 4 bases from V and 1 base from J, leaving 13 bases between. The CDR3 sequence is CASSSIQGPNTEAFF. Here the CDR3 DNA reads TGTGCCAGCAGTTCGATACAGGGACCGAACACTGAAGCTTTCTTT.

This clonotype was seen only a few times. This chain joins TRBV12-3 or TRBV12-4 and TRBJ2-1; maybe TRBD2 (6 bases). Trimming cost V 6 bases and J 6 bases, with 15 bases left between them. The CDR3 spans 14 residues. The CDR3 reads CASSPFAGSNEQFF. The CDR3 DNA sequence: TGTGCCAGCAGCCCCTTCGCGGGGAGCAATGAGCAGTTCTTC.

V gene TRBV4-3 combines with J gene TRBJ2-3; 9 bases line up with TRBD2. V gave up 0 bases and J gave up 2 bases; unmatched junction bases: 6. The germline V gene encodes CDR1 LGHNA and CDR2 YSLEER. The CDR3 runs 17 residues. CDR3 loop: CASSQEASGRPTDTQYF. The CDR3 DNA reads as TGCGCCAGCAGCCAAGAGGCCAGCGGGAGGCCCACAGATACGCAGTATTTT.

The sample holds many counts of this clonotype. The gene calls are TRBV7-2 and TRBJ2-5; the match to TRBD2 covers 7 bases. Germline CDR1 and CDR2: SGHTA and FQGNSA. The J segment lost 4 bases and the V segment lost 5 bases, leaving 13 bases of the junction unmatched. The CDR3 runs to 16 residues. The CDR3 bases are TGTGCCAGCAGCCTCATGGGGGGAGGGAACCGAGAGACCCAGTACTTC. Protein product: CASSLMGGGNRETQYF.

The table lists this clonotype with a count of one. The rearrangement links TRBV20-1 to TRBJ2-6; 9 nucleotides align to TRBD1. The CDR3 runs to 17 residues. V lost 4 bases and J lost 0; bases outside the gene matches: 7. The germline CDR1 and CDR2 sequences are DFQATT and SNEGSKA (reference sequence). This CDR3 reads CSAKEQGALSGANVLTF. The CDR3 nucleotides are TGCAGTGCTAAGGAACAGGGGGCCCTCTCTGGGGCCAACGTCCTGACTTTC.

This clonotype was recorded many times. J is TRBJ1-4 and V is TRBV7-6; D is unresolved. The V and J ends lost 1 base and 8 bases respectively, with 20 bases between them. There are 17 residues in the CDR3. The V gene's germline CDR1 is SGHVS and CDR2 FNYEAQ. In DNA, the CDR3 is TGTGCCAGCAGCTTAGTAATCGAGCCGGTGATGGAGGAAAAACTGTTTTTT. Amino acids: CASSLVIEPVMEEKLFF.

The CDR3 protein is CASSMTTRTEAFF. For the CDR3, the DNA is TGTGCCAGCAGCATGACAACGCGGACTGAAGCTTTCTTT. This chain joins TRBV7-9 and TRBJ1-1; D is undetermined. CDR3 length equals 13 residues. Looked up from germline, CDR1 is SEHNR and CDR2 is FQNEAQ (reference sequence). Trimming stripped 5 bases from V and 5 bases from J, with 12 bases between.

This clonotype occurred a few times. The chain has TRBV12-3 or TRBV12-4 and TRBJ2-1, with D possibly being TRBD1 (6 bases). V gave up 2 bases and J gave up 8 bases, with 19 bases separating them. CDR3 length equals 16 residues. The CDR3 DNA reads TGTGCCAGCAGTTTAACCGGCAGGGGCAGATTTGATGAGCAGTTCTTC. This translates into CASSLTGRGRFDEQFF.

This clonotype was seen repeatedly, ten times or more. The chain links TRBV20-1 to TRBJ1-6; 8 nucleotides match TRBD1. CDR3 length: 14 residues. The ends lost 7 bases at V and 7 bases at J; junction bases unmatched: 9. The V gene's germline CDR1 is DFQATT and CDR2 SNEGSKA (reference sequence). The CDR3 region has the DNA TGCAGTGTTCGGACAGGGCTCGACAATTCACCCCTCCACTTT. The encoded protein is CSVRTGLDNSPLHF.

The CDR3 DNA reads TGCAGTGCTAGAGTCTGGACAGTCCCAGGGCAGCCCCAGCATTTT. This codes for CSARVWTVPGQPQHF. The V and J genes are TRBV20-1 and TRBJ1-5, with a tentative D call TRBD1 (6 bases). Germline assignment: CDR1 DFQATT and CDR2 SNEGSKA (reference sequence). The CDR3 runs 15 residues. The V gene lost 1 base and the J gene lost 7 bases, with 17 bases spanning the gap.

CDR3 coding DNA: TGTGCCAGCAGCTTGCTCGCTTTACAGGGGCTCCCCAGCGAGCAGTACGTC. Translation gives CASSLLALQGLPSEQYV. This chain uses TRBV7-8 with TRBJ2-7, with TRBD1 matching 7 bases. CDR1 SGHVS and CDR2 FQNEAQ come from the germline V gene. The CDR3 loop spans 17 amino acids. The V gene end was trimmed by 3 bases and the J gene end by 6 bases; junction bases not matched to a gene: 17.

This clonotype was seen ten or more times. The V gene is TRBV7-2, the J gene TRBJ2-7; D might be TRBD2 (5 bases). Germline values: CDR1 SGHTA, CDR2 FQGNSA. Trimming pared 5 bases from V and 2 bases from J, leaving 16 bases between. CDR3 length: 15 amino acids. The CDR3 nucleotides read TGTGCCAGCAGCAAGGGCCCCCAGGAGGCCTACGAGCAGTACTTC. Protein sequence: CASSKGPQEAYEQYF.

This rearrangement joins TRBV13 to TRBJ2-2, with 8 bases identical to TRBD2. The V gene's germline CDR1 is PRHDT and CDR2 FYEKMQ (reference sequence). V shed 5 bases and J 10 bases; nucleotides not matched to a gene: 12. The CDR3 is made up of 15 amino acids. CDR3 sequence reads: CASSPRAGGESELFF. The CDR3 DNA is TGTGCCAGCAGCCCCCGGGCGGGAGGTGAATCGGAGCTGTTTTTT.

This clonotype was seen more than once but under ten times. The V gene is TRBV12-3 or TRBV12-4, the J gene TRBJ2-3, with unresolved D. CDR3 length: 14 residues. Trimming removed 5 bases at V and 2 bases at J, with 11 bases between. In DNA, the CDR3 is TGTGCCAGCAGTATGCTAGACCCCACAGATACGCAGTATTTT. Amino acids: CASSMLDPTDTQYF.

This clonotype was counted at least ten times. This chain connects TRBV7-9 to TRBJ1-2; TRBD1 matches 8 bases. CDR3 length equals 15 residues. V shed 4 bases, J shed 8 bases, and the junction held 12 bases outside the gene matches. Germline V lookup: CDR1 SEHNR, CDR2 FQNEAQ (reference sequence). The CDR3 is CASSSWTGRDGGYTF. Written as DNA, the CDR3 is TGTGCCAGCAGCTCGTGGACAGGGAGGGACGGAGGCTACACCTTC.

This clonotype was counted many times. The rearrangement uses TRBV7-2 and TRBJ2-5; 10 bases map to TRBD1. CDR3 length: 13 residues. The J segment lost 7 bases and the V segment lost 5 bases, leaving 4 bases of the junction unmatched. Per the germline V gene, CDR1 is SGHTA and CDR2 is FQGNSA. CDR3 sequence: CASSPGQGGTQYF. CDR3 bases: TGTGCCAGCAGCCCAGGACAGGGGGGGACCCAGTACTTC.

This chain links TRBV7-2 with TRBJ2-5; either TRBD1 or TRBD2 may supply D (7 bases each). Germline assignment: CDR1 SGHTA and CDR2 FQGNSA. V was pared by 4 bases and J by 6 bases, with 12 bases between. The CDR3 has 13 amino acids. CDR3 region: CASSSGGEKTQYF. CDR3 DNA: TGTGCCAGCAGCTCAGGGGGGGAAAAGACCCAGTACTTC.

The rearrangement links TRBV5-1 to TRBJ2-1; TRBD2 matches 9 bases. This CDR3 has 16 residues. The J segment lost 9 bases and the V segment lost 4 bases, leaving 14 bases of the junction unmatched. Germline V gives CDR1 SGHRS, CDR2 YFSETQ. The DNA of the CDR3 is TGCGCCAGCAGCATAGGGACTAGCACCAGGGGCAGTGAGCAGTTCTTC. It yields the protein CASSIGTSTRGSEQFF. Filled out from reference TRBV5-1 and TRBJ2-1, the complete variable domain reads KAGVTQTPRYLIKTRGQQVTLSCSPISGHRSVSWYQQTPGQGLQFLFEYFSETQRNKGNFPGRFSGRQFSNSRSEMNVSTLELGDSALYLCASSIGTSTRGSEQFFGPGTRLTVL.

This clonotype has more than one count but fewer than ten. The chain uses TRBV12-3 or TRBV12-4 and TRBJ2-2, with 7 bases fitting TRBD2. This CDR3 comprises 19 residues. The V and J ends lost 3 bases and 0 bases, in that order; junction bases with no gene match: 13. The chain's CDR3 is CASSLGVGVAGTNTGELFF. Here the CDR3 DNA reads TGTGCCAGCAGTTTGGGGGTCGGGGTAGCGGGTACGAACACCGGGGAGCTGTTTTTT.